The 24 T cell receptor beta chains presented below share a single source sample, sequenced in a study of cytomegalovirus exposure and HLA in healthy donors. Libraries were prepared by immunoSEQ multiplex PCR; TCRdb keeps only in-frame clonotypes and omits some of them. The table lists a few hundred thousand clones, just over 85% of them singletons. The sequencing input was PBMCs. All receptors derive from a woman younger than 30 in good health and CMV-seronegative.

The chain has TRBV6-5 and TRBJ2-5; 7 bases are shared with TRBD2. Looked up from germline, CDR1 is MNHEY and CDR2 is SVGAGI. This CDR3 spans 13 amino acids. The ends lost 2 bases at V and 7 bases at J; junction bases unmatched: 4. CDR3 nucleotides: TGTGCCAGCAGTTACGCGGGAGTGGGGACCCAGTACTTC. Protein product: CASSYAGVGTQYF.

This chain uses TRBV28 with TRBJ1-1; D gene unclear. The CDR3 runs to 14 residues. Germline lookup yields CDR1 MDHEN and CDR2 SYDVKM. Trimming took 5 bases from V and 0 from J, leaving 10 bases between them. DNA of the CDR3: TGTGCCAGCAGTCCCTCGAGATTGAACACTGAAGCTTTCTTT. Translation: CASSPSRLNTEAFF.

The chain combines TRBV28 with TRBJ2-5; maybe TRBD1 (6 bases). Germline CDR1 reads MDHEN; CDR2 reads SYDVKM. The CDR3 is 15 residues long. The V end lost 5 bases, the J end lost 5 bases, and 18 bases lay between the germline ends. CDR3 in DNA: TGTGCCAGCAGTCCTTTAAACGGACAGTGGGAGACCCAGTACTTC. This codes for CASSPLNGQWETQYF.

The genes are TRBV11-3 and TRBJ2-2, with a tentative D call TRBD2 (6 bases). The V gene lost 1 base and the J gene lost 0 bases, with 6 bases spanning the gap. The CDR3 runs 15 residues. From germline, CDR1 is SGHNT and CDR2 YENEEA. DNA for the CDR3: TGTGCCAGCAGCTTAGGGAGGGCGAACACCGGGGAGCTGTTTTTT. This encodes CASSLGRANTGELFF.

The chain couples TRBV28 to TRBJ2-7; D is unclear. The CDR3 covers 14 residues. Deletions cut 5 bases from V and 6 bases from J, with 17 bases between. Germline CDR1 and CDR2: MDHEN and SYDVKM. CDR3 sequence (DNA): TGTGCCAGCAGTCTTCTCAGGCCTGGGCCCGAGCAGTACTTC. Protein product: CASSLLRPGPEQYF.

The chain employs TRBV28 and TRBJ1-1; no firm D call. Trimming cost V 4 bases and J 3 bases, with 12 bases left between them. Germline assignment: CDR1 MDHEN and CDR2 SYDVKM. The CDR3 is 14 residues long. CDR3 sequence: CASSYPGKDTEAFF. The CDR3 DNA reads TGTGCCAGCAGTTACCCAGGAAAGGACACTGAAGCTTTCTTT.

The chain couples TRBV19 to TRBJ2-7, with 11 bases lining up with TRBD2. Germline CDR1 and CDR2: LNHDA and SQIVND (reference sequence). Unmatched junction bases numbered 4, after V lost 3 bases and J lost 6 bases. The CDR3 contains 14 residues. CDR3 bases: TGTGCCAGTAGTATGCTAGCGGGGGGTCCCGAGCAGTACTTC. It specifies CASSMLAGGPEQYF.

The chain recombines TRBV27 with TRBJ1-4; perhaps TRBD1 as D (5 bases). From germline, CDR1 is MNHEY and CDR2 SMNVEV (reference sequence). Trimming removed 2 bases at V and 7 bases at J, with 14 bases between. The CDR3 is 15 amino acids. The CDR3 loop reads CASSLRAGSSEKLFF. CDR3 nucleotides: TGTGCCAGCAGTTTAAGGGCAGGGTCTAGTGAAAAACTGTTTTTT.

The gene calls are TRBV11-2 and TRBJ2-1; tentative D call: TRBD2 (6 bases). Trimming left V 2 bases short and J 7 bases short, with 12 bases between. Germline lookup yields CDR1 SGHAT and CDR2 FQNNGV. The CDR3 loop spans 14 amino acids. CDR3 in amino acids: CASSLNAGSNEQFF. The CDR3 coding sequence is TGTGCCAGCAGCTTAAACGCGGGGTCTAATGAGCAGTTCTTC.

Concerning this clone: The same CDR3 is also encoded by other DNA sequences in this sample. This chain connects TRBV28 to TRBJ1-6; D is unresolved. CDR3 length: 13 residues. Germline-derived CDR1 and CDR2 are MDHEN and SYDVKM. Trimming shortened V by 3 bases and J by 4 bases, and 4 bases separated the two germline ends. DNA of the CDR3: TGTGCCAGCAGTTTTCCTTATAATTCACCCCTCCACTTT. As protein: CASSFPYNSPLHF. Variable domain in full (rest from reference TRBV28 and TRBJ1-6): DVKVTQSSRYLVKRTGEKVFLECVQDMDHENMFWYRQDPGLGLRLIYFSYDVKMKEKGDIPEGYSVSREKKERFSLILESASTNQTSMYLCASSFPYNSPLHFGNGTRLTVT.

The sample holds a few counts of this clone. This chain uses TRBV6-1 with TRBJ2-7, with D possibly being TRBD2 (6 bases). Between the trimmed V and J ends, which lost 4 bases and 1 base, there was a span of 14 bases. The CDR3 sequence is 15 residues long. Germline CDR1 and CDR2: MNHNS and SASEGT. The CDR3 DNA sequence: TGTGCCAGCAGTGGGGGACTGGGCCAATCCTACGAGCAGTACTTC. Protein: CASSGGLGQSYEQYF.

Written as DNA, the CDR3 is TGTGCCAGCAGCCCGGGACAGAGTAGCAATCAGCCCCAGCATTTT. This gives the protein CASSPGQSSNQPQHF. This chain uses TRBV9 with TRBJ1-5; 7 bases line up with TRBD1. Losses at the gene ends were 4 bases for V and 0 bases for J; bases not matched to a gene: 4. The CDR3 covers 15 residues. The germline CDR1 and CDR2 sequences are SGDLS and YYNGEE.

J is TRBJ2-1 and V is TRBV9; TRBD1 is a possible D gene (6 bases). The CDR3 length is 19 residues. V lost 0 bases, J lost 0 bases, and 19 bases lay in between. The germline CDR1 and CDR2 sequences are SGDLS and YYNGEE. DNA of the CDR3: TGTGCCAGCAGCGTAGGTGGGGGCAGTCCCTTGAGCTCCTACAATGAGCAGTTCTTC. It specifies CASSVGGGSPLSSYNEQFF.

V is TRBV7-3 and J is TRBJ1-1, with 7 bases fitting TRBD1. Losses at the gene ends were 2 bases for V and 4 bases for J; bases not matched to a gene: 4. The CDR3 loop spans 14 amino acids. From germline, CDR1 is SGHTA and CDR2 FQGTGA. As DNA, the CDR3 is TGTGCCAGCAGCTTACAGGGGGATACCACTGAAGCTTTCTTT. The encoded protein is CASSLQGDTTEAFF. The whole variable domain, filled in from reference TRBV7-3 and TRBJ1-1, reads GAGVSQTPSNKVTEKGKYVELRCDPISGHTALYWYRQSLGQGPEFLIYFQGTGAADDSGLPNDRFFAVRPEGSVSTLKIQRTERGDSAVYLCASSLQGDTTEAFFGQGTRLTVV.

This chain connects TRBV2 to TRBJ2-7; D is unresolved. From germline, CDR1 is SNHLY and CDR2 FYNNEI. This CDR3 comprises 16 residues. Deletions cut 6 bases from V and 3 bases from J, with 21 bases between. The CDR3 DNA is TGTGCCAGCAGGCGGTCGTGGTCTCAATCTTACTACGAGCAGTACTTC. It translates to CASRRSWSQSYYEQYF.

The chain uses TRBV7-6 and TRBJ2-7, with TRBD2 matching 7 bases. Trimming at V came to 7 bases and at J to 6 bases, leaving 6 bases not matched to a gene. Per germline, CDR1 SGHVS and CDR2 FNYEAQ. CDR3 size: 12 residues. The CDR3 loop is CASTLGGREQYF. CDR3 nucleotides: TGTGCCAGCACCTTGGGAGGGCGCGAGCAGTACTTC. The full variable domain, completed using reference TRBV7-6 and TRBJ2-7, is GAGVSQSPRYKVTKRGQDVALRCDPISGHVSLYWYRQALGQGPEFLTYFNYEAQQDKSGLPNDRFSAERPEGSISTLTIQRTEQRDSAMYRCASTLGGREQYFGPGTRLTVT.

The chain uses TRBV2 and TRBJ1-4; the D is unclear. CDR1 is SNHLY and CDR2 is FYNNEI in the germline V gene. The CDR3 length is 14 residues. V dropped 6 bases and J dropped 1 base, with 9 bases sitting between them. CDR3 sequence: CASSASETNEKLFF. The CDR3 DNA sequence: TGTGCCAGCAGCGCGTCTGAAACTAATGAAAAACTGTTTTTT.

The chain has TRBV5-1 and TRBJ2-5; D is perhaps TRBD2 (6 bases). The CDR3 loop spans 16 amino acids. In germline, CDR1 is SGHRS, CDR2 YFSETQ. The V gene lost 4 bases and the J gene lost 5 bases, with 21 bases spanning the gap. The CDR3 is CASSRLMVGRGETQYF. The CDR3 coding sequence is TGCGCCAGCAGCAGGCTGATGGTGGGCCGGGGGGAGACCCAGTACTTC.

The rearrangement joins TRBV29-1 to TRBJ2-7; 7 bases line up with TRBD1. The junction had 7 bases not matched to a gene; V was cut back by 5 bases and J by 0 bases. Germline CDR1 SQVTM, CDR2 ANQGSEA. CDR3 size: 14 residues. The CDR3 nucleotides are TGCAGCGTTCTTGGGACAGCATTCTCCTACGAGCAGTACTTC. Its translation: CSVLGTAFSYEQYF.

The chain joins TRBV7-6 to TRBJ1-5; 9 bases fit TRBD1. The CDR3 runs to 15 residues. V shed 5 bases and J 2 bases; nucleotides not matched to a gene: 4. Germline CDR1 is SGHVS and CDR2 is FNYEAQ. The CDR3: CASSPRDRGNQPQHF. For the CDR3, the DNA is TGTGCCAGCAGCCCTAGGGACAGGGGCAATCAGCCCCAGCATTTT.

This clone was detected a few times. The chain is built from TRBV15 and TRBJ2-7; D is perhaps TRBD2 (5 bases). V dropped 1 base and J dropped 3 bases, with 10 bases sitting between them. There are 14 residues in the CDR3. Germline V gene data show CDR1 as LNHNV and CDR2 as YYDKDF (reference sequence). The CDR3 protein is CATSRARANYEQYF. For the CDR3, the DNA is TGTGCCACCAGCAGAGCGAGGGCGAACTACGAGCAGTACTTC.

The chain couples TRBV6-4 to TRBJ2-3, with D maybe TRBD1 (6 bases). The CDR3 extends over 14 amino acids. V was cut by 5 bases and J by 1 base, with 10 bases left in between. Germline assignment: CDR1 MRHNA and CDR2 SNTAGT. CDR3 loop: CASSPGDGTDTQYF. In DNA, the CDR3 is TGTGCCAGCAGTCCAGGGGACGGCACAGATACGCAGTATTTT.

The chain uses TRBV6-5 and TRBJ2-7; D is perhaps TRBD2 (5 bases). Germline V gives CDR1 MNHEY, CDR2 SVGAGI. This CDR3 has 13 amino acids. V was clipped by 6 bases and J by 2 bases, with 11 bases between them. DNA for the CDR3: TGTGCCAGCAGCTCTTCCGGGACCTACGAGCAGTACTTC. Protein product: CASSSSGTYEQYF.

V usage is TRBV9 and J usage is TRBJ2-7; perhaps TRBD1 as D (5 bases). The CDR3 consists of 15 residues. CDR1 and CDR2 (germline): SGDLS, YYNGEE. The V gene lost 6 bases and the J gene lost 6 bases, with 22 bases spanning the gap. This chain's CDR3 is CASTQGADLVGEQYF. Written as DNA, the CDR3 is TGTGCCAGCACCCAAGGGGCAGATCTAGTAGGCGAGCAGTACTTC.